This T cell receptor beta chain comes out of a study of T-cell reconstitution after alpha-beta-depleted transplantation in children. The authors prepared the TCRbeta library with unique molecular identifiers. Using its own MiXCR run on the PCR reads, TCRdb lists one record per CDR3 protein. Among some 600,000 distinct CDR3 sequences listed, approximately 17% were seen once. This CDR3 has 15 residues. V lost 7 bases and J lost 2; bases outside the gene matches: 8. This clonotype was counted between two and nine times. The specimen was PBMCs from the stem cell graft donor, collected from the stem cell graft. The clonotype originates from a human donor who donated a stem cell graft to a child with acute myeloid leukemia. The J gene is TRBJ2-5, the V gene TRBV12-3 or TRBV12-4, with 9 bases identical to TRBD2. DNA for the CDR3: TGTGCCAGCACCACCCCAAGCGGGGGGCAAGAGACCCAGTACTTC. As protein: CASTTPSGGQETQYF.